This TCR beta chain was documented in a study of T cell responses to AZD1222 COVID-19 vaccine. Study observations and caveats: The reported proportion of spike-specific TCRs targeting unmutated variant regions was nearly half.

On this clone: The antigen remains undetermined.

The repertoire was sequenced with immunoSEQ multiplex PCR; TCRdb's copy has only in-frame clones and lacks some. This table holds approximately 89,000 clones, about 89% found once. V dropped 3 bases and J dropped 8; count of bases not matched to a gene: 4. The germline CDR1 and CDR2 sequences are ENHRY and SYGVKD. The CDR3 has 13 amino acids. The sequenced sample was peripheral blood, obtained 28 days after the second AZD1222 dose. This chain uses TRBV10-3 with TRBJ1-2, with 9 bases identical to TRBD1. The sequence derives from an adult who received the AZD1222 COVID-19 vaccine. CDR3 region: CAISEQGAHGYTF. The CDR3 DNA is TGTGCCATCAGTGAACAGGGGGCGCACGGCTACACCTTC.